Listed below are T cell receptor beta chains from one sample, sequenced in a study of response to subunit inactivated influenza vaccine. TCRdb fed the RT-PCR reads into MiXCR, producing one record per CDR3 protein. The repertoire holds hundreds of thousands of distinct CDR3 sequences, with about 7.6% as singletons. The specimen comprised PBMCs from blood, sampled around 25 months after vaccination. The receptors shown here come from a man between 50 and 75 years old who received an inactivated influenza vaccine. CDR3s include the opening cysteine and the closing phenylalanine or tryptophan. A D gene is named only where the DNA matches it firmly. The size field is filled for only some rows; it gives once, few, many or a size class.

d_call: TRBD1; v_call: TRBV7-2; clone_size: few; cdr3_length: 15; j_call: TRBJ2-1; cdr3_nt: TGTGCCAGCAGCAATACAGGGGTCTCCTACAATGAGCAGTTCTTC; cdr3_aa: CASSNTGVSYNEQFF
d_call: TRBD2; v_call: TRBV5-1; clone_size: -; cdr3_length: 16; j_call: TRBJ2-2; cdr3_nt: TGCGCCAGCAGCTTCCGGACTAGCGGGAACACCGGGGAGCTGTTTTTT; cdr3_aa: CASSFRTSGNTGELFF
d_call: -; v_call: TRBV11-1; clone_size: -; cdr3_length: 18; j_call: TRBJ2-4; cdr3_nt: TGTGCCAGCAGCTTAGGTGACTTACTAGGGTCTTCCAAAAACATTCAGTACTTC; cdr3_aa: CASSLGDLLGSSKNIQYF
d_call: -; v_call: TRBV7-6; clone_size: few; cdr3_length: 15; j_call: TRBJ2-5; cdr3_nt: TGTGCCAGCAGCTTAGCGGGACACTTTGCGGAGACCCAGTACTTC; cdr3_aa: CASSLAGHFAETQYF
d_call: -; v_call: TRBV11-2; clone_size: many; cdr3_length: 16; j_call: TRBJ2-3; cdr3_nt: TGTGCCAGCAGCTTAGAGGCAGTACTAATCACAGATACGCAGTATTTT; cdr3_aa: CASSLEAVLITDTQYF
d_call: -; v_call: TRBV3-1; clone_size: -; cdr3_length: 13; j_call: TRBJ1-4; cdr3_nt: TGTGCCAGCAGCCTAGTGACGGGCGAAAAACTGTTTTTT; cdr3_aa: CASSLVTGEKLFF
d_call: TRBD1; v_call: TRBV10-3; clone_size: few; cdr3_length: 14; j_call: TRBJ1-1; cdr3_nt: TGTGCCTCAGGGACAGGGGGCGCGAACACTGAAGCTTTCTTT; cdr3_aa: CASGTGGANTEAFF
d_call: -; v_call: TRBV28; clone_size: few; cdr3_length: 15; j_call: TRBJ1-6; cdr3_nt: TGTGCCAGCACCTTCTCGGGGAACGGATTCTCACCCCTCCACTTT; cdr3_aa: CASTFSGNGFSPLHF
d_call: TRBD2; v_call: TRBV4-2; clone_size: -; cdr3_length: 18; j_call: TRBJ2-5; cdr3_nt: TGTGCCAGCAGTCGACGACTAGCGGGGGGGTTGTTGGAAGAGACCCAGTACTTC; cdr3_aa: CASSRRLAGGLLEETQYF
d_call: -; v_call: TRBV5-1; clone_size: -; cdr3_length: 17; j_call: TRBJ1-2; cdr3_nt: TGCGCCAGCAGCTTGGGCCCCATGGAGGGTAGGAGCTATGGCTACACCTTC; cdr3_aa: CASSLGPMEGRSYGYTF
d_call: TRBD1; v_call: TRBV20-1; clone_size: few; cdr3_length: 14; j_call: TRBJ1-6; cdr3_nt: TGCAGTGCTGACCCGACAGGGGGTAGATCATCCCTCCACTTT; cdr3_aa: CSADPTGGRSSLHF
d_call: -; v_call: TRBV4-2; clone_size: few; cdr3_length: 15; j_call: TRBJ1-2; cdr3_nt: TGTGCCAGCAGCCGAACGAGGGGCACTAACTATGGCTACACCTTC; cdr3_aa: CASSRTRGTNYGYTF
d_call: TRBD1; v_call: TRBV5-1; clone_size: -; cdr3_length: 16; j_call: TRBJ2-2; cdr3_nt: TGCGCCAGCAAAATTTGGCAGGGGGCGAACACCGGGGAGCTGTTTTTT; cdr3_aa: CASKIWQGANTGELFF
d_call: TRBD1; v_call: TRBV7-9; clone_size: -; cdr3_length: 12; j_call: TRBJ2-5; cdr3_nt: TGTGCCTCCGAGACAGGGCAAGAGACCCAGTACTTC; cdr3_aa: CASETGQETQYF
d_call: -; v_call: TRBV24-1; clone_size: -; cdr3_length: 14; j_call: TRBJ1-1; cdr3_nt: TGTGCCACCAGTGATTTGGGCAGGAACACTGAAGCTTTCTTT; cdr3_aa: CATSDLGRNTEAFF
d_call: -; v_call: TRBV12-3/TRBV12-4; clone_size: few; cdr3_length: 13; j_call: TRBJ1-2; cdr3_nt: TGTGCCAGCAGTTTAGCGCGGGGGCAGGGCTACACCTTC; cdr3_aa: CASSLARGQGYTF
d_call: -; v_call: TRBV7-9; clone_size: -; cdr3_length: 14; j_call: TRBJ2-1; cdr3_nt: TGTGCCAGCAGCTGGACGAGTGCGGGGTTTGAGCAGTTCTTC; cdr3_aa: CASSWTSAGFEQFF
d_call: TRBD2; v_call: TRBV7-3; clone_size: many; cdr3_length: 15; j_call: TRBJ2-1; cdr3_nt: TGTGCCAGCAGCTTAACCGGGACTAGTCTCAATGAGCAGTTCTTC; cdr3_aa: CASSLTGTSLNEQFF
d_call: -; v_call: TRBV5-1; clone_size: many; cdr3_length: 14; j_call: TRBJ2-5; cdr3_nt: TGCGCCAGCAGCTTACCCCAGGGTTCAGAGACCCAGTACTTC; cdr3_aa: CASSLPQGSETQYF
d_call: TRBD2; v_call: TRBV20-1; clone_size: many; cdr3_length: 14; j_call: TRBJ2-1; cdr3_nt: TGCAGTGCTAGTGCTAGCGGGAGGCGGAATGAGCAGTTCTTC; cdr3_aa: CSASASGRRNEQFF
d_call: -; v_call: TRBV28; clone_size: many; cdr3_length: 14; j_call: TRBJ2-7; cdr3_nt: TGTGCCAGCAGCCAAGGAGTCGGTCGCTACGAGCAGTACTTC; cdr3_aa: CASSQGVGRYEQYF
d_call: -; v_call: TRBV7-2; clone_size: -; cdr3_length: 15; j_call: TRBJ2-5; cdr3_nt: TGTGCCAGCAGCTTAGTTCCAGGGATTAGGGAGACCCAGTACTTC; cdr3_aa: CASSLVPGIRETQYF
d_call: -; v_call: TRBV28; clone_size: many; cdr3_length: 14; j_call: TRBJ1-5; cdr3_nt: TGTGCCAGCGGTGCCCGACAGTTAATTCAGCCCCAGCATTTT; cdr3_aa: CASGARQLIQPQHF
d_call: -; v_call: TRBV29-1; clone_size: many; cdr3_length: 14; j_call: TRBJ2-3; cdr3_nt: TGCAGCGCCGAGTTCCCGGCAGGCACAGATACGCAGTATTTT; cdr3_aa: CSAEFPAGTDTQYF
d_call: -; v_call: TRBV20-1; clone_size: -; cdr3_length: 15; j_call: TRBJ2-1; cdr3_nt: TGCAGTGCCCACCGAGGGGGGGGCCGCCACAATGAGCAGTTCTTC; cdr3_aa: CSAHRGGGRHNEQFF
d_call: TRBD1; v_call: TRBV20-1; clone_size: many; cdr3_length: 13; j_call: TRBJ2-7; cdr3_nt: TGCAGTGCGCACGGGACAGGGGTCTACGAGCAGTACTTC; cdr3_aa: CSAHGTGVYEQYF
d_call: TRBD1; v_call: TRBV28; clone_size: -; cdr3_length: 12; j_call: TRBJ1-1; cdr3_nt: TGTGCCAGCAGTTTAAAGGGGGCGAGAGCTTTCTTT; cdr3_aa: CASSLKGARAFF
d_call: -; v_call: TRBV4-3; clone_size: many; cdr3_length: 14; j_call: TRBJ2-7; cdr3_nt: TGCGCCAGCAGCCAAGAATACACGTTCTACGAGCAGTACTTC; cdr3_aa: CASSQEYTFYEQYF
d_call: TRBD1; v_call: TRBV7-2; clone_size: -; cdr3_length: 16; j_call: TRBJ1-5; cdr3_nt: TGTGCCAGCAGCATACAAGGGGGCGCAAGCAATCAGCCCCAGCATTTT; cdr3_aa: CASSIQGGASNQPQHF
d_call: -; v_call: TRBV28; clone_size: -; cdr3_length: 13; j_call: TRBJ2-7; cdr3_nt: TGTGCCAGCATCCCGGGAAGTTCCTACGAGCAGTACTTC; cdr3_aa: CASIPGSSYEQYF
d_call: -; v_call: TRBV5-1; clone_size: -; cdr3_length: 16; j_call: TRBJ2-1; cdr3_nt: TGCGCCAGCAGCTTGGGGCGGGACAGATCCTACAATGAGCAGTTCTTC; cdr3_aa: CASSLGRDRSYNEQFF
d_call: TRBD2; v_call: TRBV6-1; clone_size: -; cdr3_length: 14; j_call: TRBJ2-7; cdr3_nt: TGTGCCAGCAGTGTAGCGGGAGGCCCCAGAGAGCAGTACTTC; cdr3_aa: CASSVAGGPREQYF
d_call: -; v_call: TRBV11-2; clone_size: -; cdr3_length: 15; j_call: TRBJ2-5; cdr3_nt: TGTGCCAGCAGCTTAGGGATGGCAGGCCCGTGGACCCAGTACTTC; cdr3_aa: CASSLGMAGPWTQYF
d_call: TRBD1; v_call: TRBV5-1; clone_size: many; cdr3_length: 14; j_call: TRBJ1-2; cdr3_nt: TGCGCCAGCAGCTTGGACAGGGGATCGGAAGGCTACACCTTC; cdr3_aa: CASSLDRGSEGYTF
d_call: -; v_call: TRBV7-2; clone_size: few; cdr3_length: 15; j_call: TRBJ1-1; cdr3_nt: TGTGCCAGCAGCTCACAGGGAGGGGTGGACACTGAAGCTTTCTTT; cdr3_aa: CASSSQGGVDTEAFF
d_call: TRBD2; v_call: TRBV25-1; clone_size: few; cdr3_length: 16; j_call: TRBJ2-7; cdr3_nt: TGTGCCAGCAGTGATTCATGGCGGGGGAGCTCCTACGAGCAGTACTTC; cdr3_aa: CASSDSWRGSSYEQYF
d_call: -; v_call: TRBV21-1; clone_size: few; cdr3_length: 20; j_call: TRBJ1-5; cdr3_nt: TGTGCCAGCAGCAAAGCGCAGGGACAGGGCGACGATTATAGCAATCAGCCCCAGCATTTT; cdr3_aa: CASSKAQGQGDDYSNQPQHF
d_call: TRBD2; v_call: TRBV7-9; clone_size: many; cdr3_length: 16; j_call: TRBJ2-1; cdr3_nt: TGTGCCAGCAGCTTAGGGGGACTAGCCGGTGGAAATGAGCAGTTCTTC; cdr3_aa: CASSLGGLAGGNEQFF
d_call: TRBD1; v_call: TRBV7-8; clone_size: few; cdr3_length: 16; j_call: TRBJ2-5; cdr3_nt: TGTGCCAGCAGCTTAGGGGCGGGACAGGGTTGGGAGACCCAGTACTTC; cdr3_aa: CASSLGAGQGWETQYF
d_call: TRBD1; v_call: TRBV19; clone_size: few; cdr3_length: 15; j_call: TRBJ1-2; cdr3_nt: TGTGCCAGTAGTACCGGGACAGGGCGGAACTATGGCTACACCTTC; cdr3_aa: CASSTGTGRNYGYTF
d_call: -; v_call: TRBV4-2; clone_size: many; cdr3_length: 15; j_call: TRBJ2-1; cdr3_nt: TGTGCCAGCAGAGACCGTAGTCGGAACTACAATGAGCAGTTCTTC; cdr3_aa: CASRDRSRNYNEQFF
d_call: -; v_call: TRBV12-3/TRBV12-4; clone_size: many; cdr3_length: 12; j_call: TRBJ1-3; cdr3_nt: TGTGCCAGCAGATCCAGCGGAAACACCATATATTTT; cdr3_aa: CASRSSGNTIYF
d_call: TRBD2; v_call: TRBV5-6; clone_size: few; cdr3_length: 16; j_call: TRBJ2-2; cdr3_nt: TGTGCCAGCAGCTTCAGGCTAGCGGGGAACACCGGGGAGCTGTTTTTT; cdr3_aa: CASSFRLAGNTGELFF
d_call: -; v_call: TRBV5-5; clone_size: -; cdr3_length: 14; j_call: TRBJ2-1; cdr3_nt: TGTGCCAGCAGCTTCGGGCAGCTCTACAATGAGCAGTTCTTC; cdr3_aa: CASSFGQLYNEQFF
d_call: TRBD2; v_call: TRBV4-3; clone_size: -; cdr3_length: 18; j_call: TRBJ2-4; cdr3_nt: TGCGCCAGCAGCCAAACGCTAGCGGGGGGGCTAGCCAAAAACATTCAGTACTTC; cdr3_aa: CASSQTLAGGLAKNIQYF
d_call: -; v_call: TRBV20-1; clone_size: -; cdr3_length: 14; j_call: TRBJ1-1; cdr3_nt: TGCAGTGCTAGAGGACAGGCCATGAACACTGAAGCTTTCTTT; cdr3_aa: CSARGQAMNTEAFF
d_call: -; v_call: TRBV10-3; clone_size: many; cdr3_length: 15; j_call: TRBJ1-5; cdr3_nt: TGTGCCACCCGGACCGACGGGAATAGCAATCAGCCCCAGCATTTT; cdr3_aa: CATRTDGNSNQPQHF
d_call: -; v_call: TRBV21-1; clone_size: few; cdr3_length: 14; j_call: TRBJ2-5; cdr3_nt: TGTGCCAGAATGACTAGCGGGAACGAAGAGACCCAGTACTTC; cdr3_aa: CARMTSGNEETQYF
d_call: -; v_call: TRBV9; clone_size: few; cdr3_length: 14; j_call: TRBJ2-2; cdr3_nt: TGTGCCAGCAGCGGAAAGACACACACCGGGGAGCTGTTTTTT; cdr3_aa: CASSGKTHTGELFF
d_call: TRBD1; v_call: TRBV7-2; clone_size: -; cdr3_length: 15; j_call: TRBJ1-4; cdr3_nt: TGTGCCAGCAGCTTATTCGGGACAGGGAAAAAAAAACTGTTTTTT; cdr3_aa: CASSLFGTGKKKLFF
d_call: -; v_call: TRBV5-4; clone_size: few; cdr3_length: 14; j_call: TRBJ1-1; cdr3_nt: TGTGCCAGCAGCGACCGCAGGGAGGTCTTTGAAGCTTTCTTT; cdr3_aa: CASSDRREVFEAFF
d_call: -; v_call: TRBV5-8; clone_size: many; cdr3_length: 12; j_call: TRBJ1-1; cdr3_nt: TGTGCCAGCGGGACTCCGAACACTGAAGCTTTCTTT; cdr3_aa: CASGTPNTEAFF
d_call: TRBD2; v_call: TRBV29-1; clone_size: few; cdr3_length: 16; j_call: TRBJ2-3; cdr3_nt: TGCAGCGTTGAAGGGGGACTAGCGGGATCACCAGATACGCAGTATTTT; cdr3_aa: CSVEGGLAGSPDTQYF
d_call: TRBD2; v_call: TRBV20-1; clone_size: few; cdr3_length: 16; j_call: TRBJ2-3; cdr3_nt: TGCAGTGCCGCAGGACTAGCGGGGGGGATTAGAAATACGCAGTATTTT; cdr3_aa: CSAAGLAGGIRNTQYF
d_call: -; v_call: TRBV5-1; clone_size: many; cdr3_length: 15; j_call: TRBJ2-5; cdr3_nt: TGCGCCAGCAGCTTAGAAGGTGGGGCTTGGGAGACCCAGTACTTC; cdr3_aa: CASSLEGGAWETQYF
d_call: -; v_call: TRBV12-3/TRBV12-4; clone_size: few; cdr3_length: 15; j_call: TRBJ2-1; cdr3_nt: TGTGCCAGCAGATGGGGATCCACCCCAAGCAATGAGCAGTTCTTC; cdr3_aa: CASRWGSTPSNEQFF